The source of this T cell receptor (beta chain) is a study of T cells expressing NK-cell markers. TCRdb reanalyzed the 5' RACE reads and collapses them to one entry per CDR3 protein, without DNA. Found here are about 390,000 distinct CDR3 sequences; the top ten clones hold around 10%. The CDR3 spans 14 residues. Looked up from germline, CDR1 is MRHNA and CDR2 is SNTAGT. The V gene is TRBV6-4, the J gene TRBJ1-6. The sample taken for sequencing was blood T cells: a sorted CD56 or NKG2C T cell subset, CD4+ or CD8+ T cells, or bulk PBMC T cells (not recorded which). The sequence derives from a woman in her forties or fifties in good health. The CDR3 region is CASSEGSYNSPLHF.